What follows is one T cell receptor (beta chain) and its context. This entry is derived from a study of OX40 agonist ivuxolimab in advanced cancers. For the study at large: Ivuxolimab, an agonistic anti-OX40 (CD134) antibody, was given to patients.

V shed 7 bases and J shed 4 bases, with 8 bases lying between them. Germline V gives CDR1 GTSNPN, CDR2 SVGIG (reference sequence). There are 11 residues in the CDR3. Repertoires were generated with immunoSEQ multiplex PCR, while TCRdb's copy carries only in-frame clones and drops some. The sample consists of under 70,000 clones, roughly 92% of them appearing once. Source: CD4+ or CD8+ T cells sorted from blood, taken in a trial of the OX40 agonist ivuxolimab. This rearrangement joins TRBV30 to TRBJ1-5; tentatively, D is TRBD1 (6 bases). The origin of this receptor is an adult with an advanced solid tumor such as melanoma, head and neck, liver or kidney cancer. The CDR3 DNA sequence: TGTGCCTCAGGGGAGAATCAGCCCCAGCATTTT. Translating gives CASGENQPQHF.